One T cell receptor beta chain is described in this entry. Its antigen is not known. Upon completion of about ten days in culture, CD4+ T cells were isolated. The record originates from a study of vaccination effects on CD4 cells after COVID-19. As for the study in general: Before sequencing took place, the ViraFEST assay used viral peptide pools to expand antigen-specific CD4+ T cells.

The protocol was immunoSEQ multiplex PCR, while the TCRdb copy is restricted to in-frame clones and leaves out a portion. This table has about 38,000 clones, 82% appearing once. The CDR3 covers 18 residues. CDR1 SGHTA and CDR2 FQGTGA come from the germline V gene. The V and J ends lost 5 bases and 3 bases, in that order; junction bases with no gene match: 12. The starting material was CD4+ T cells from PBMCs cultured without peptide, obtained before COVID-19 vaccination. The TCR originated in a human donor who received a COVID-19 vaccine. V gene TRBV7-3 combines with J gene TRBJ2-3; 12 bases match TRBD2. For the CDR3, the DNA is TGTGCCAGCAGCCCCTTCAAGACTAGCGGGGGATGGACAGATACGCAGTATTTT. It encodes CASSPFKTSGGWTDTQYF.